Below are 23 T cell receptor beta chains sequenced from a single sample in a study of blood T cell repertoires in COVID-19. Clones were read by immunoSEQ multiplex PCR, and TCRdb kept only the in-frame ones, dropping some. The table has 110,000 to 150,000 clones, nearly 85% seen once. Sequencing was done on a sample of peripheral blood. These receptors were collected from a human donor in a cohort sampled during active COVID-19.

V is TRBV5-1 and J is TRBJ2-7, with D perhaps matching TRBD2 (6 bases). CDR3 size: 14 residues. Trimming took off 0 bases at V and 2 bases at J, with 9 bases between the two ends. Germline V gene lookup returns CDR1 SGHRS and CDR2 YFSETQ. CDR3 sequence (DNA): TGCGCCAGCAGCTTGGATAGCGGAACCTACGAGCAGTACGTC. This sequence encodes CASSLDSGTYEQYV.

This clone was picked up a small number of times. V usage is TRBV6-5 and J usage is TRBJ1-1; a possible D gene is TRBD1 (6 bases). Trimming shortened V by 1 base and J by 4 bases, and 13 bases separated the two germline ends. In germline, CDR1 is MNHEY, CDR2 SVGAGI. This CDR3 is built from 15 residues. The CDR3 DNA is TGTGCCAGCAGTTACTGGGGCAGGGGCACCACTGAAGCTTTCTTT. Protein: CASSYWGRGTTEAFF.

V and J are TRBV2 and TRBJ2-2; D might be TRBD2 (6 bases). This CDR3 region has 16 residues. V shed 7 bases and J shed 0 bases, with 15 bases lying between them. In germline, CDR1 is SNHLY, CDR2 FYNNEI. The CDR3 region has the DNA TGTGCCAGCATTTTCGGAGGGCCCGCGAACACCGGGGAGCTGTTTTTT. As protein: CASIFGGPANTGELFF.

The rearrangement joins TRBV6-6 to TRBJ2-2; TRBD1 is a possible D gene (6 bases). Per germline, CDR1 MNHNY and CDR2 SVGAGI (reference sequence). The CDR3 has 12 amino acids. V lost 5 bases and J lost 6, with 7 bases in between. The DNA of the CDR3 is TGTGCCAGCAGTACAGGGCCCGGGGAGCTGTTTTTT. Encoded protein: CASSTGPGELFF.

The chain links TRBV29-1 to TRBJ2-1; a possible D gene is TRBD1 (7 bases). The CDR3 is made up of 13 amino acids. The V end was cut by 6 bases, the J end by 6 bases, with 15 bases between. CDR1 is SQVTM, CDR2 ANQGSEA, per germline. The CDR3 sequence: CSVNRGGGNEQFF. The CDR3 DNA sequence: TGCAGCGTAAACAGGGGAGGAGGCAATGAGCAGTTCTTC.

This clone appeared a single time. This chain uses TRBV6-2 or TRBV6-3 with TRBJ2-1, with 12 bases identical to TRBD2. Germline V lookup: CDR1 MNHEY, CDR2 SVGEGT. This CDR3 comprises 18 residues. The V segment lost 6 bases and the J segment 10 bases; nucleotides outside the gene matches: 19. CDR3 bases: TGTGCCAGCAGCTCTTTTGGGAGGGCTAGCGGGAGGGCAGGGGAGCAGTTCTTC. Amino acid sequence: CASSSFGRASGRAGEQFF.

This clone was counted only a few times. The rearrangement joins TRBV6-2 or TRBV6-3 to TRBJ2-7; 8 bases line up with TRBD1. CDR3 length: 13 amino acids. J lost 7 bases, V lost 6 bases, and 8 bases had no gene match. Germline CDR1 reads MNHEY; CDR2 reads SVGEGT. CDR3 nucleotides: TGTGCCAGCAGCATACAGGGGGTTCGGGAGCAGTACTTC. Amino acids: CASSIQGVREQYF.

V and J are TRBV5-1 and TRBJ1-2; the D is unclear. The V and J ends lost 2 bases and 8 bases respectively, with 19 bases between them. This CDR3 region has 15 residues. Germline-derived CDR1 and CDR2 are SGHRS and YFSETQ. The CDR3 loop is CASSFLPGYEGGYTF. The CDR3 nucleotides read TGCGCCAGCAGCTTCCTTCCGGGGTACGAAGGAGGCTACACCTTC.

The chain couples TRBV19 to TRBJ2-1, with 7 bases that match TRBD2. The length of the CDR3 is 14 residues. The trim removed 6 bases at V and 8 bases at J, leaving 10 bases unmatched. CDR1 is LNHDA and CDR2 is SQIVND in the germline V gene (reference sequence). The CDR3 reads CASRQGGDFYEQFF. The CDR3 DNA follows: TGTGCCAGTAGGCAGGGAGGGGATTTCTATGAGCAGTTCTTC. Looking up the rest from reference TRBV19 and TRBJ2-1 gives the full variable domain: DGGITQSPKYLFRKEGQNVTLSCEQNLNHDAMYWYRQDPGQGLRLIYYSQIVNDFQKGDIAEGYSVSREKKESFPLTVTSAQKNPTAFYLCASRQGGDFYEQFFGPGTRLTVL.

The gene calls are TRBV11-3 and TRBJ1-1; 9 bases line up with TRBD1. The J segment lost 0 bases and the V segment lost 5 bases, leaving 4 bases of the junction unmatched. This CDR3 is built from 15 residues. CDR1 and CDR2 from the germline V gene are SGHNT and YENEEA. CDR3 sequence reads: CASSRGQGMNTEAFF. In DNA form, the CDR3 reads TGTGCCAGCAGCAGGGGACAGGGAATGAACACTGAAGCTTTCTTT.

The chain employs TRBV4-1 and TRBJ1-5; D is unresolved. The CDR3 extends over 14 amino acids. Germline assignment: CDR1 MGHRA and CDR2 YSYEKL. V was trimmed by 1 base and J by 1 base, leaving 5 bases between them. The CDR3 loop is CASSQARSNQPQHF. CDR3 DNA: TGCGCCAGCAGCCAAGCCCGGAGCAATCAGCCCCAGCATTTT.

The rearrangement joins TRBV12-3 or TRBV12-4 to TRBJ2-3; D is unresolved. CDR3 length: 13 residues. Trimming cost V 3 bases and J 6 bases, with 10 bases left between them. The CDR3 nucleotides are TGTGCCAGCAGTTTCATCACGAGGGATACGCAGTATTTT. Its translation is CASSFITRDTQYF.

The chain couples TRBV6-5 to TRBJ1-6; 7 bases line up with TRBD1. After removal of 7 bases from V and 6 bases from J, the junction contained 9 bases not matched to a gene. The length of the CDR3 is 15 residues. In germline, CDR1 is MNHEY, CDR2 SVGAGI. The CDR3 reads CASTRGTALNSPLHF. CDR3 nucleotides: TGTGCCAGCACCAGAGGGACAGCACTTAATTCACCCCTCCACTTT.

The chain has TRBV4-2 and TRBJ1-1; 9 bases align to TRBD1. The CDR3 has 14 amino acids. J was trimmed by 4 bases and V by 4 bases; bases with no gene match: 4. CDR1 and CDR2 (germline): LGHNA, YNFKEQ. The CDR3 nucleotides read TGTGCCAGCAGCCGGGTGACAGGGGGCACTGAAGCTTTCTTT. Translating gives CASSRVTGGTEAFF.

This clone was counted only a few times. This rearrangement joins TRBV7-8 to TRBJ1-4; 9 nucleotides line up with TRBD1. Germline values: CDR1 SGHVS, CDR2 FQNEAQ. The V gene end was trimmed by 4 bases and the J gene end by 7 bases; junction bases not matched to a gene: 7. The CDR3 is made up of 15 amino acids. This chain's CDR3 is CASSSTGTGSEKLFF. Written as DNA, the CDR3 is TGTGCCAGCAGCTCCACCGGGACAGGGTCTGAAAAACTGTTTTTT.

The chain is built from TRBV3-1 (or the pseudogene TRBV3-2) and TRBJ2-7, with D hard to call. CDR3 size: 11 residues. The germline V and J ends were trimmed by 5 bases and 3 bases, with 5 bases remaining between them. CDR1 is LGHDT and CDR2 is YNNKEL in the germline V gene (reference sequence). The CDR3 loop reads CASSSFYEQYF. The CDR3 nucleotides read TGTGCCAGCAGCTCCTTCTACGAGCAGTACTTC.

In this sample, this clone turned up a few times. V gene TRBV6-2 or TRBV6-3 combines with J gene TRBJ1-1; 8 bases fit TRBD1. Unmatched junction bases numbered 9, after V lost 4 bases and J lost 5 bases. Germline CDR1 MNHEY, CDR2 SVGEGT. The CDR3 length is 15 residues. CDR3 protein: CASSLAAQGETEAFF. The CDR3 DNA reads TGTGCCAGCAGTTTAGCCGCACAGGGGGAAACTGAAGCTTTCTTT.

The V gene is TRBV5-5, the J gene TRBJ1-6; D remains ambiguous. This CDR3 is 16 amino acids long. Trimming took 0 bases from V and 4 from J, leaving 11 bases between them. CDR1 is SGHKS and CDR2 is YYEKEE in the germline V gene (reference sequence). In DNA, the CDR3 is TGTGCCAGCAGCTTGGTAGTTTTGCGGTATAATTCACCCCTCCACTTT. Protein sequence: CASSLVVLRYNSPLHF.

The chain employs TRBV7-2 and TRBJ2-3; a possible D gene is TRBD2 (6 bases). Germline CDR1 reads SGHTA; CDR2 reads FQGNSA. CDR3 length: 15 residues. V dropped 6 bases and J dropped 2 bases, with 15 bases sitting between them. The CDR3 loop reads CASREGMEITDTQYF. In DNA form, the CDR3 reads TGTGCCAGCAGGGAGGGGATGGAAATCACAGATACGCAGTATTTT.

This clone turned up a few times. V and J are TRBV29-1 and TRBJ1-6; D possibly corresponds to TRBD1 (5 bases). The germline V and J ends were trimmed by 3 bases and 10 bases, with 13 bases remaining between them. In germline, CDR1 is SQVTM, CDR2 ANQGSEA. The length of the CDR3 is 13 residues. The CDR3 nucleotides are TGCAGCGTTGAGGAGTATCAGGGCTCACCCCTCCACTTT. It translates to CSVEEYQGSPLHF.

The chain carries TRBV6-2 or TRBV6-3 and TRBJ2-1, with 16 bases that match TRBD2. Germline-derived CDR1 and CDR2 are MNHEY and SVGEGT. This CDR3 comprises 19 residues. Trimming took 4 bases from V and 7 from J; bases not matched to a gene: 13. This chain's CDR3 is CASSLGTSGGVSYWNEQFF. CDR3 nucleotides: TGTGCCAGCAGTTTAGGGACTAGCGGGGGGGTTAGCTATTGGAATGAGCAGTTCTTC.

V usage is TRBV29-1 and J usage is TRBJ2-2; D is perhaps TRBD1 (5 bases). The CDR3 runs 13 residues. V was clipped by 6 bases and J by 5 bases, with 13 bases between them. From germline, CDR1 is SQVTM and CDR2 ANQGSEA. The CDR3 DNA is TGCAGCGTCCTCGACAGATCGACCGGGGAGCTGTTTTTT. Its protein product is CSVLDRSTGELFF.

The rearrangement links TRBV11-2 to TRBJ2-2, with 12 nucleotides matching TRBD2. Trimming cost V 4 bases and J 4 bases; bases outside gene matches: 4. CDR1 SGHAT and CDR2 FQNNGV come from the germline V gene. The CDR3 length is 16 residues. In DNA form, the CDR3 reads TGTGCCAGCAGCTCTCGACTAGCGGGAGTCACCGGGGAGCTGTTTTTT. Its translation is CASSSRLAGVTGELFF.